This entry lists 19 T cell receptor beta chains sequenced from one sample in a study of T cells in Graves' hyperthyroidism and ophthalmopathy. What was amplified from RNA transcripts were TCR beta CDR3 regions. First-round RT-PCR targeting the TCR CDR3 was performed with the HTBI primer set. TCRdb independently ran MiXCR on the multiplex PCR reads; one entry per CDR3 protein. The table has about 740,000 distinct CDR3 sequences, 12% to 15% seen once. Specimen: blood. The receptors shown here come from a woman under 30 with Graves' hyperthyroidism.

Many counts were recorded for this clonotype. The chain has TRBV20-1 and TRBJ2-7, with 8 bases matching TRBD2. This CDR3 region has 14 residues. Trimming removed 7 bases from V and 2 bases from J; junction bases left unmatched: 10. The germline gives CDR1 DFQATT, CDR2 SNEGSKA (reference sequence). The CDR3 nucleotides read TGCAGTGAGTCTCCTAGCGGGCAGCCCTACGAGCAGTACTTC. Protein sequence: CSESPSGQPYEQYF.

A word on this clonotype: The junction shows a germline mismatch at one end, possibly a read error. DNA for the CDR3: TGTGCCAGCGGTTTGGTGACAGGGGTTGAAAAACTGTTTTTT. Residues: CASGLVTGVEKLFF. This chain links TRBV12-3 or TRBV12-4 with TRBJ1-4, with 8 bases matching TRBD1. The CDR3 extends over 14 amino acids.

This clonotype has at least ten counts. The rearrangement links TRBV10-3 to TRBJ2-7; 10 positions agree with TRBD2. This CDR3 is 18 amino acids long. With 0 bases clipped from V and 2 bases from J, the junction kept 10 bases outside the gene matches. Germline CDR1 and CDR2: ENHRY and SYGVKD. In nucleotides, the CDR3 is TGTGCCATCAGTGAGTCGTTACCGGGACTAGCGCGCCCCTACGAGCAGTACTTC. It translates to CAISESLPGLARPYEQYF.

This clonotype occurred a few times. This chain links TRBV7-2 with TRBJ2-5, with D possibly being TRBD1 (7 bases). V gave up 1 base and J gave up 14 bases, with 17 bases separating them. There are 13 residues in the CDR3. CDR1 is SGHTA and CDR2 is FQGNSA in the germline V gene. CDR3 DNA: TGTGCCAGCAGCTTAGTGGTAGGGGGGACAGTTTACTTC. Its protein is CASSLVVGGTVYF.

This clonotype was observed many times. The chain links TRBV27 to TRBJ2-7; TRBD2 aligns across 9 bases. Trimming at V came to 5 bases and at J to 5 bases, leaving 7 bases not matched to a gene. Germline V gene data show CDR1 as MNHEY and CDR2 as SMNVEV (reference sequence). The CDR3 sequence is 14 residues long. This CDR3 reads CASSRREGIHEQYF. In DNA form, the CDR3 reads TGTGCCAGCAGTAGGCGGGAGGGAATCCACGAGCAGTACTTC.

The table lists this clonotype with many counts. The chain joins TRBV14 to TRBJ2-1, with TRBD1 identical over 8 bases. The V gene end was trimmed by 1 base and the J gene end by 3 bases; junction bases not matched to a gene: 11. There are 18 residues in the CDR3. In germline, CDR1 is SGHDN, CDR2 FVKESK. CDR3 in amino acids: CASSQGQAGTGYYNEQFF. CDR3 bases: TGTGCCAGCAGCCAAGGTCAGGCGGGGACAGGTTACTACAATGAGCAGTTCTTC.

This clonotype was counted a few times. The chain is built from TRBV28 and TRBJ1-2; D not certain. The CDR3 is made up of 18 amino acids. Per the germline V gene, CDR1 is MDHEN and CDR2 is SYDVKM. Trimming stripped 5 bases from V and 0 bases from J, with 22 bases between. The CDR3 coding sequence is TGTGCCAGCAGTCTAAGGTGGGAGAGGAGAACTACTAACTATGGCTACACCTTC. It encodes CASSLRWERRTTNYGYTF.

The rearrangement uses TRBV7-9 and TRBJ2-3, with D hard to call. CDR3 length: 14 residues. Trimming pared 4 bases from V and 3 bases from J, leaving 11 bases between. Germline-derived CDR1 and CDR2 are SEHNR and FQNEAQ (reference sequence). CDR3 DNA: TGTGCCAGCAGCTACTCGCAAGCGACAGATACGCAGTATTTT. Translating it yields CASSYSQATDTQYF. Filled out from reference TRBV7-9 and TRBJ2-3, the complete variable domain reads DTGVSQNPRHKITKRGQNVTFRCDPISEHNRLYWYRQTLGQGPEFLTYFQNEAQLEKSRLLSDRFSAERPKGSFSTLEIQRTEQGDSAMYLCASSYSQATDTQYFGPGTRLTVL.

This clonotype occurred many times. This chain connects TRBV30 to TRBJ2-7, with a tentative D call TRBD1 (6 bases). This CDR3 contains 12 residues. V was clipped by 3 bases and J by 6 bases, with 12 bases between them. The germline V gene has CDR1 GTSNPN and CDR2 SVGIG (reference sequence). The CDR3 protein is CAWSPQGREQYF. DNA of the CDR3: TGTGCCTGGAGCCCACAGGGTCGCGAGCAGTACTTC.

This clonotype has a handful of counts. The chain couples TRBV18 to TRBJ2-5; TRBD2 aligns across 11 bases. Germline loops: CDR1 KGHSH, CDR2 LQKENI. This CDR3 is 15 amino acids long. After removal of 5 bases from V and 1 base from J, the junction contained 3 bases not matched to a gene. CDR3: CASSSSGRAQETQYF. DNA of the CDR3: TGTGCCAGCTCAAGTAGCGGGAGGGCCCAAGAGACCCAGTACTTC.

This clonotype was found a few times. The V call is TRBV4-1, the J call TRBJ1-6; D remains ambiguous. V was trimmed by 1 base and J by 6 bases, leaving 7 bases between them. This CDR3 spans 14 amino acids. The germline V gene encodes CDR1 MGHRA and CDR2 YSYEKL. Written as DNA, the CDR3 is TGCGCCAGCAGCCAAGCGAACAGTAATTCACCCCTCCACTTT. Its protein is CASSQANSNSPLHF.

This chain uses TRBV19 with TRBJ1-1; perhaps TRBD1 as D (5 bases). The V end was cut by 8 bases, the J end by 5 bases, with 15 bases between. The CDR3 length is 13 residues. Germline CDR1 is LNHDA and CDR2 is SQIVND (reference sequence). Here the CDR3 DNA reads TGTGCCAGTCCGAGCCCAGGGCGAACTGAAGCTTTCTTT. It yields the protein CASPSPGRTEAFF.

In this sample, this clonotype turned up a few times. The rearrangement uses TRBV7-6 and TRBJ1-1, with 8 nucleotides matching TRBD1. J lost 2 bases, V lost 0 bases, and 5 bases had no gene match. The CDR3 loop spans 16 amino acids. The germline V gene has CDR1 SGHVS and CDR2 FNYEAQ. CDR3 loop: CASSLATGDQNTEAFF. CDR3 nucleotides: TGTGCCAGCAGCTTAGCGACAGGGGACCAAAACACTGAAGCTTTCTTT.

This clonotype has a count of ten or more. This sequence joins TRBV7-9 and TRBJ2-1, with TRBD2 identical over 9 bases. The V and J ends lost 2 bases and 9 bases, in that order; junction bases with no gene match: 8. The V gene's germline CDR1 is SEHNR and CDR2 FQNEAQ (reference sequence). The CDR3 runs 15 residues. The CDR3 here is CASSLSGRIDREQFF. CDR3 sequence (DNA): TGTGCCAGCAGCTTAAGCGGGAGGATTGATCGTGAGCAGTTCTTC.

This clonotype was picked up a small number of times. The chain uses TRBV27 and TRBJ2-7; 10 bases map to TRBD2. CDR3 length: 16 residues. The trim removed 5 bases at V and 0 bases at J, leaving 7 bases unmatched. Germline CDR1 is MNHEY and CDR2 is SMNVEV (reference sequence). CDR3 DNA sequence: TGTGCCAGCAGTACCCAACTAGCGGGGTCCTCCTACGAGCAGTACTTC. Residues: CASSTQLAGSSYEQYF.

The V call is TRBV7-9, the J call TRBJ2-1, with D unresolved. Germline CDR1 is SEHNR and CDR2 is FQNEAQ (reference sequence). This CDR3 has 15 amino acids. Trimming left V 5 bases short and J 8 bases short, with 19 bases between. CDR3 region: CASSPPSGSFDEQFF. The CDR3 region has the DNA TGTGCCAGCAGCCCCCCCTCGGGTAGTTTCGATGAGCAGTTCTTC.

This clonotype appeared a few times. V gene TRBV28 combines with J gene TRBJ2-2, with 7 bases identical to TRBD2. The ends lost 6 bases at V and 2 bases at J; junction bases unmatched: 6. This CDR3 region has 15 residues. The germline CDR1 and CDR2 sequences are MDHEN and SYDVKM. CDR3 bases: TGTGCCAGCAGACCGAGGGAGGGAAACACCGGGGAGCTGTTTTTT. The encoded protein is CASRPREGNTGELFF.

The sample holds many counts of this clonotype. This chain connects TRBV7-3 to TRBJ2-1; TRBD1 agrees at 11 bases. CDR3 length: 17 residues. V shed 5 bases, J shed 4 bases, and the junction held 10 bases outside the gene matches. CDR1 and CDR2 from the germline V gene are SGHTA and FQGTGA. The CDR3 loop is CASSPKLRDRGYNEQFF. The CDR3 DNA sequence: TGTGCCAGCAGCCCAAAGCTTAGGGACAGGGGGTACAATGAGCAGTTCTTC.

The V gene is TRBV3-1, the J gene TRBJ2-4; D is ambiguous. Germline-derived CDR1 and CDR2 are LGHDT and YNNKEL (reference sequence). V lost 0 bases to trimming and J lost 4 bases, with 10 bases between them. CDR3 length: 15 amino acids. The DNA for the CDR3 is TGTGCCAGCAGCCAAGAAGGCGTGCTTAAAAACATTCAGTACTTC. Translated: CASSQEGVLKNIQYF.